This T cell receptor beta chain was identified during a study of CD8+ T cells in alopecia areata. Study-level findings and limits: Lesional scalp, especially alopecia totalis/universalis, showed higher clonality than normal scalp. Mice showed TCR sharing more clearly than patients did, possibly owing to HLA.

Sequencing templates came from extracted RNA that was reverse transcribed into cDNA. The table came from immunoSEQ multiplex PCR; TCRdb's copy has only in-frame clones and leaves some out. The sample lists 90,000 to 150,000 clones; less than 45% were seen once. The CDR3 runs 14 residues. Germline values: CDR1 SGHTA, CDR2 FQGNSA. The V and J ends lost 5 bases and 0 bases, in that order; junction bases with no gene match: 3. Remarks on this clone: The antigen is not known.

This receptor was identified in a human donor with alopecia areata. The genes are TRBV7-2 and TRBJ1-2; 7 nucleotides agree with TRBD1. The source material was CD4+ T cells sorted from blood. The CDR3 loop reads CASSPGTANYGYTF. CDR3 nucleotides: TGTGCCAGCAGCCCCGGGACAGCTAACTATGGCTACACCTTC.